This is a list of T cell receptor beta chains from one sample in a study of T cell repertoires in cytomegalovirus infection. TCRdb analysed the reads with MiXCR anew, one entry per CDR3 protein. The sample shows about 320,000 distinct CDR3 sequences, around 9.5% of them seen only once. The specimen sequenced was PBMCs. All receptors come from a human donor in good health (CMV status not recorded). Some clones in this sample may be carry-over from other donors' samples. CDR3s include the opening cysteine and the closing phenylalanine or tryptophan. A D gene is named only where the DNA matches it firmly. Only some rows state a clone size, as once, few, many or a class for expanded clones.

once	TRBJ2-1	TRBD1	TRBV9	16	CASSVGGTGGSNEQFF	TGTGCCAGCAGCGTAGGGGGGACAGGGGGGTCCAATGAGCAGTTCTTC
.	TRBJ1-2	.	TRBV12-3/TRBV12-4	12	CASSINRAGYTF	TGTGCCAGCAGTATCAACAGGGCTGGCTACACCTTC
.	TRBJ1-3	.	TRBV28	17	CASSDRRGGGSGNTIYF	TGTGCCAGCAGTGACAGGCGGGGTGGGGGCTCTGGAAACACCATATATTTT
.	TRBJ2-7	.	TRBV6-5	12	CASEGTYGEQYF	TGTGCCAGCGAAGGGACTTATGGAGAGCAGTACTTC
many	TRBJ1-1	.	TRBV7-2	14	CASSFGGLNTEAFF	TGTGCCAGCAGCTTTGGCGGTTTGAACACTGAAGCTTTCTTT
many	TRBJ2-6	TRBD2	TRBV7-6	20	CASSLPVTGTSGSGANVLTF	TGTGCCAGCAGCTTACCCGTCACCGGGACTAGCGGCTCTGGGGCCAACGTCCTGACTTTC
many	TRBJ2-5	.	TRBV5-1	14	CASSSTGSQETQYF	TGCGCCAGCAGCTCGACAGGAAGCCAAGAGACCCAGTACTTC
.	TRBJ2-2	.	TRBV12-3/TRBV12-4	14	CASSPQTHTGELFF	TGTGCCAGCAGTCCTCAGACACACACCGGGGAGCTGTTTTTT
many	TRBJ1-3	.	TRBV7-2	13	CASSFGTGNTIYF	TGTGCCAGCAGCTTCGGGACTGGAAACACCATATATTTT
many	TRBJ2-1	.	TRBV27	15	CASSFPGRDPNEQFF	TGTGCCAGCAGTTTCCCGGGCCGGGACCCCAATGAGCAGTTCTTC
many	TRBJ1-1	.	TRBV28	16	CASSLRTHLRNTEAFF	TGTGCCAGCAGTTTACGGACTCACCTGCGCAACACTGAAGCTTTCTTT
many	TRBJ2-7	.	TRBV6-5	14	CASSYGRGRYEQYF	TGTGCCAGCAGTTACGGCAGGGGCCGCTACGAGCAGTACTTC
.	TRBJ2-3	.	TRBV6-2/TRBV6-3	16	CASSYSHRPGTDTQYF	TGTGCCAGCAGTTACTCCCACAGGCCCGGGACAGATACGCAGTATTTT
many	TRBJ1-2	TRBD1	TRBV6-5	12	CASSRTGDGYTF	TGTGCCAGCAGTCGGACAGGGGATGGCTACACCTTC
.	TRBJ2-1	TRBD2	TRBV11-2	15	CASSLGLAGADEQFF	TGTGCCAGCAGCTTGGGCCTAGCGGGAGCCGATGAGCAGTTCTTC
many	TRBJ1-1	TRBD1	TRBV10-3	13	CAIRRQGETEAFF	TGTGCCATCAGACGACAGGGAGAGACTGAAGCTTTCTTT
many	TRBJ2-3	TRBD1	TRBV6-6	15	CASSYADRAGDTQYF	TGTGCCAGCAGTTATGCAGACAGGGCTGGAGATACGCAGTATTTT
.	TRBJ2-7	TRBD1	TRBV3-1	15	CASSLPGTGGHEQYF	TGTGCCAGCAGCCTTCCCGGGACAGGGGGCCACGAGCAGTACTTC
few	TRBJ1-6	TRBD1	TRBV5-5	16	CASRNPLRDRGSPLHF	TGTGCCAGCAGAAACCCCCTTCGGGACAGGGGGTCACCCCTCCACTTT
many	TRBJ2-7	.	TRBV7-2	17	CASSLGARGGGSGKQYF	TGTGCCAGCAGCTTGGGTGCCCGTGGAGGGGGCTCGGGCAAGCAGTACTTC
.	TRBJ1-5	.	TRBV7-9	16	CASSLGAGDSNQPQHF	TGTGCCAGCAGCTTAGGGGCAGGGGATAGCAATCAGCCCCAGCATTTT
.	TRBJ1-4	.	TRBV6-8	15	CASSYRTPTDEKLFF	TGTGCCAGCAGTTACCGGACCCCAACTGATGAAAAACTGTTTTTT
many	TRBJ1-5	.	TRBV19	14	CASNLGLLGQPQHF	TGTGCCAGTAATTTGGGACTGCTAGGTCAGCCCCAGCATTTT
many	TRBJ1-1	.	TRBV12-3/TRBV12-4	13	CASSFPRGTEAFF	TGTGCCAGCAGTTTCCCTCGAGGGACTGAAGCTTTCTTT
.	TRBJ2-6	TRBD1	TRBV5-5	17	CASSLVRTGGLANVLTF	TGTGCCAGCAGCTTGGTAAGGACAGGAGGCCTGGCCAACGTCCTGACTTTC
few	TRBJ2-7	.	TRBV20-1	15	CSARDQARGTYEQYF	TGCAGTGCTAGAGATCAGGCCAGAGGAACCTACGAGCAGTACTTC
many	TRBJ2-1	.	TRBV7-2	13	CASSLAITNEQFF	TGTGCCAGCAGCTTAGCGATAACTAATGAGCAGTTCTTC
many	TRBJ2-1	.	TRBV7-2	15	CASSLALTVGNEQFF	TGTGCCAGCAGCTTAGCGCTCACCGTGGGGAATGAGCAGTTCTTC
many	TRBJ2-1	TRBD2	TRBV7-2	18	CASSLKGLAGVGYNEQFF	TGTGCCAGCAGCTTAAAAGGGTTAGCGGGAGTCGGCTACAATGAGCAGTTCTTC
few	TRBJ1-5	TRBD1	TRBV24-1	19	CATSDWTGRALYSNQPQHF	TGTGCCACCAGTGATTGGACAGGAAGGGCCCTCTATAGCAATCAGCCCCAGCATTTT
few	TRBJ2-5	TRBD2	TRBV5-4	17	CASSSHGRGVQQETQYF	TGTGCCAGCAGCTCCCATGGGCGGGGGGTCCAACAAGAGACCCAGTACTTC
.	TRBJ2-7	.	TRBV12-3/TRBV12-4	13	CASRVLGGAEQYF	TGTGCCAGCAGAGTGCTAGGAGGGGCCGAGCAGTACTTC
many	TRBJ2-7	TRBD1	TRBV12-3/TRBV12-4	15	CASSPKTGATYEQYF	TGTGCCAGCAGCCCCAAGACAGGGGCCACCTACGAGCAGTACTTC